These T cell receptor beta chains were read from a single sample in a study of blood T cell repertoires in COVID-19. Method: immunoSEQ multiplex PCR; TCRdb's copy keeps in-frame clones and lacks some. This sample yields about 380,000 clones, of which roughly 87% are seen a single time; under 3% belongs to the top ten. Sequences were obtained from PBMCs or T cells enriched from blood (not recorded which). Every receptor here comes from a woman under 40 who had recovered from COVID-19. Each CDR3 is given with its conserved first and last residue. The D gene is left open where the match is weak. Size values are once, few and many counts, or a class for expanded clones, and some rows have none.

j_gene: TRBJ2-5; abundance: NA; v_gene: TRBV2; len: 15; d_gene: TRBD1; CDR3nt: TGTGCCAGCAGTGCCGACAGGGGACTTTTTGGATCCCAGTACTTC; CDR3aa: CASSADRGLFGSQYF
j_gene: TRBJ1-1; abundance: NA; v_gene: TRBV18; len: 14; d_gene: TRBD1; CDR3nt: TGTGCCAGCTCACTAGACTTAGGACAGGGAAGGGCTTTCTTT; CDR3aa: CASSLDLGQGRAFF
j_gene: TRBJ2-3; abundance: NA; v_gene: TRBV29-1; len: 12; d_gene: NA; CDR3nt: TGCAGCGTTACGACAAGCACAGATACGCAGTATTTT; CDR3aa: CSVTTSTDTQYF
j_gene: TRBJ1-6; abundance: NA; v_gene: TRBV15; len: 20; d_gene: NA; CDR3nt: TGTGCCACCAGCAGAGGCTCTGGCTCCGGACAGAGCTCCTATAATTCACCCCTCCACTTT; CDR3aa: CATSRGSGSGQSSYNSPLHF
j_gene: TRBJ1-1; abundance: NA; v_gene: TRBV21-1; len: 18; d_gene: NA; CDR3nt: TGTGCCAGCAGCAAAGGTGGCAGGGCGCTCAGCATGAACACTGAAGCTTTCTTT; CDR3aa: CASSKGGRALSMNTEAFF
j_gene: TRBJ1-6; abundance: NA; v_gene: TRBV6-5; len: 13; d_gene: TRBD1; CDR3nt: TGTGCCAGCAGGATAACAGGGGTTTCACCCCTCCACTTT; CDR3aa: CASRITGVSPLHF
j_gene: TRBJ1-5; abundance: NA; v_gene: TRBV7-2; len: 16; d_gene: TRBD1; CDR3nt: TGTGCCAGCAGCGATCGGGACAGGGGATTCGGTCAGCCCCAGCATTTT; CDR3aa: CASSDRDRGFGQPQHF
j_gene: TRBJ1-3; abundance: NA; v_gene: TRBV10-3; len: 15; d_gene: TRBD1; CDR3nt: TGTGCCATCAGCCCGGGACAGATCTCTGGAAACACCATATATTTT; CDR3aa: CAISPGQISGNTIYF
j_gene: TRBJ1-2; abundance: once; v_gene: TRBV6-2/TRBV6-3; len: 16; d_gene: NA; CDR3nt: TGTGCCAGCAGTTATGGTCGGGGATCCGCTAACTATGGCTACACCTTC; CDR3aa: CASSYGRGSANYGYTF
j_gene: TRBJ2-2; abundance: once; v_gene: TRBV5-1; len: 15; d_gene: TRBD2; CDR3nt: TGCGCCAGCACCCGACTAGCTTTGAACACCGGGGAGCTGTTTTTT; CDR3aa: CASTRLALNTGELFF
j_gene: TRBJ2-5; abundance: NA; v_gene: TRBV6-5; len: 15; d_gene: TRBD2; CDR3nt: TGTGCCAGCAGACGGACTAGCGGGAGTTGGGAGACCCAGTACTTC; CDR3aa: CASRRTSGSWETQYF
j_gene: TRBJ1-6; abundance: NA; v_gene: TRBV21-1; len: 17; d_gene: NA; CDR3nt: TGTGCCAGCAGCAAAGGCGTACCGGGGGGGCATTATTCACCCCTCCACTTT; CDR3aa: CASSKGVPGGHYSPLHF
j_gene: TRBJ1-6; abundance: NA; v_gene: TRBV19; len: 14; d_gene: TRBD1; CDR3nt: TGTGCCAGTCGTGACCGGGACAGGACTTCACCCCTCCACTTT; CDR3aa: CASRDRDRTSPLHF
j_gene: TRBJ2-3; abundance: NA; v_gene: TRBV3-1/TRBV3-2; len: 18; d_gene: NA; CDR3nt: TGTGCCAGCAGCCCTCCTCGGCAGGGGTACATCGGGTGGGATACGCAGTATTTT; CDR3aa: CASSPPRQGYIGWDTQYF
j_gene: TRBJ2-3; abundance: NA; v_gene: TRBV5-1; len: 15; d_gene: TRBD2; CDR3nt: TGCGCCAGCAGCTTGGGGACTAGCAGGGCAGATACGCAGTATTTT; CDR3aa: CASSLGTSRADTQYF
j_gene: TRBJ2-7; abundance: NA; v_gene: TRBV5-1; len: 11; d_gene: NA; CDR3nt: TGCGCCAGCAGCCGAGACTACGAGCAGTACTTC; CDR3aa: CASSRDYEQYF
j_gene: TRBJ1-5; abundance: NA; v_gene: TRBV29-1; len: 13; d_gene: NA; CDR3nt: TGCAGCGCCCGAGGGGGGGGCAATCAGCCCCAGCATTTT; CDR3aa: CSARGGGNQPQHF
j_gene: TRBJ2-7; abundance: NA; v_gene: TRBV12-3/TRBV12-4; len: 13; d_gene: NA; CDR3nt: TGTGCCAGCAGCCATGACACTCTCTACGAGCAGTACTTC; CDR3aa: CASSHDTLYEQYF
j_gene: TRBJ2-7; abundance: few; v_gene: TRBV28; len: 13; d_gene: NA; CDR3nt: TGTGCCAGCAGTATAAACCAGGGTTACGAGCAGTACTTC; CDR3aa: CASSINQGYEQYF
j_gene: TRBJ2-1; abundance: NA; v_gene: TRBV7-2; len: 15; d_gene: NA; CDR3nt: TGTGCCAGCAGCTTAGGAGTCACTAGCAGCTATGAGCAGTTCTTC; CDR3aa: CASSLGVTSSYEQFF
j_gene: TRBJ2-1; abundance: NA; v_gene: TRBV28; len: 15; d_gene: TRBD2; CDR3nt: TGTGCCAGCAGCTCGACTAGCGGGAGGGCAAATGAGCAGTTCTTC; CDR3aa: CASSSTSGRANEQFF
j_gene: TRBJ1-5; abundance: NA; v_gene: TRBV2; len: 13; d_gene: NA; CDR3nt: TGTGCCAGCAATCGGGACTTCAATCAGCCCCAGCATTTT; CDR3aa: CASNRDFNQPQHF
j_gene: TRBJ2-1; abundance: NA; v_gene: TRBV27; len: 16; d_gene: TRBD2; CDR3nt: TGTGCCAGCAGTTTCTCTAGCGGGAGGGGCTTCGATGAGCAGTTCTTC; CDR3aa: CASSFSSGRGFDEQFF
j_gene: TRBJ1-5; abundance: NA; v_gene: TRBV28; len: 14; d_gene: NA; CDR3nt: TGTGCCAGCAGTCAATCCCTACAGGAACGGCCCCAGCATTTT; CDR3aa: CASSQSLQERPQHF
j_gene: TRBJ1-6; abundance: NA; v_gene: TRBV10-3; len: 14; d_gene: TRBD1; CDR3nt: TGTGCCAGCCGAAACAGGGGGCAAGGCTCACCCCTCCACTTT; CDR3aa: CASRNRGQGSPLHF
j_gene: TRBJ1-1; abundance: NA; v_gene: TRBV6-5; len: 13; d_gene: NA; CDR3nt: TGTGCCAGCACAAGGACATCTTACACTGAAGCTTTCTTT; CDR3aa: CASTRTSYTEAFF
j_gene: TRBJ1-2; abundance: NA; v_gene: TRBV19; len: 15; d_gene: TRBD1; CDR3nt: TGTGCCAGTAGTACTACAGGGGAAGGTAACTATGGCTACACCTTC; CDR3aa: CASSTTGEGNYGYTF
j_gene: TRBJ1-5; abundance: NA; v_gene: TRBV10-3; len: 16; d_gene: NA; CDR3nt: TGTGCCATCAGTGAGTCGCAGACTTATAGCAATCAGCCCCAGCATTTT; CDR3aa: CAISESQTYSNQPQHF
j_gene: TRBJ2-7; abundance: NA; v_gene: TRBV11-1; len: 14; d_gene: NA; CDR3nt: TGTGCCAGCAGGTCAAACACAGGGAAAGGCGAGCAGTACTTC; CDR3aa: CASRSNTGKGEQYF
j_gene: TRBJ1-4; abundance: NA; v_gene: TRBV15; len: 15; d_gene: TRBD1; CDR3nt: TGTGCCACCAGCAGAGAGACAGGGGTTAATGAAAAACTGTTTTTT; CDR3aa: CATSRETGVNEKLFF
j_gene: TRBJ2-5; abundance: NA; v_gene: TRBV27; len: 15; d_gene: NA; CDR3nt: TGTGCCAGCAGTTTGTCCTCCTCAGGGAAAGAGACCCAGTACTTC; CDR3aa: CASSLSSSGKETQYF
j_gene: TRBJ1-1; abundance: NA; v_gene: TRBV12-3/TRBV12-4; len: 11; d_gene: NA; CDR3nt: TGTGCCAGCAGTTCCGGGGTAGGGGCTTTCTTT; CDR3aa: CASSSGVGAFF
j_gene: TRBJ2-2; abundance: NA; v_gene: TRBV24-1; len: 16; d_gene: TRBD1; CDR3nt: TGTGCCACCAGTGATTTTGGGACAGAAAACACCGGGGAGCTGTTTTTT; CDR3aa: CATSDFGTENTGELFF
j_gene: TRBJ1-3; abundance: once; v_gene: TRBV7-2; len: 15; d_gene: NA; CDR3nt: TGTGCCAGCAGCTTAGATACAGGCTCTGGAAACACCATATATTTT; CDR3aa: CASSLDTGSGNTIYF
j_gene: TRBJ2-7; abundance: NA; v_gene: TRBV5-1; len: 14; d_gene: TRBD2; CDR3nt: TGCGCCAGCAGGGTGTCTAGCGGTCCCTACGAGCAGTACTTC; CDR3aa: CASRVSSGPYEQYF
j_gene: TRBJ2-7; abundance: NA; v_gene: TRBV19; len: 16; d_gene: NA; CDR3nt: TGTGCCAGTAGTCCGTGGGGGACGGGGGAGCTCTACGAGCAGTACTTC; CDR3aa: CASSPWGTGELYEQYF
j_gene: TRBJ2-5; abundance: NA; v_gene: TRBV2; len: 14; d_gene: TRBD2; CDR3nt: TGTGCCAGCATAGATAATAGCGGGAGAGAGACCCAGTACTTC; CDR3aa: CASIDNSGRETQYF
j_gene: TRBJ1-3; abundance: NA; v_gene: TRBV5-1; len: 14; d_gene: NA; CDR3nt: TGCGCCAGCAGCTTGGCAGGGTATGGAAACACCATATATTTT; CDR3aa: CASSLAGYGNTIYF
j_gene: TRBJ2-7; abundance: NA; v_gene: TRBV29-1; len: 12; d_gene: NA; CDR3nt: TGCAGCGTTTCAGGGGAAGGAGACGAGCAGTACTTC; CDR3aa: CSVSGEGDEQYF
j_gene: TRBJ2-5; abundance: NA; v_gene: TRBV28; len: 15; d_gene: TRBD2; CDR3nt: TGTGCCAGCAGTTTAGTAGCGGGTACTCAAGAGACCCAGTACTTC; CDR3aa: CASSLVAGTQETQYF
j_gene: TRBJ1-1; abundance: NA; v_gene: TRBV25-1; len: 13; d_gene: NA; CDR3nt: TGTGCCAGCCGAAGTTCGGGGTCCACTGAAGCTTTCTTT; CDR3aa: CASRSSGSTEAFF
j_gene: TRBJ2-7; abundance: NA; v_gene: TRBV15; len: 12; d_gene: NA; CDR3nt: TGTGCCACCAGCAGAGATCCGGGGGAGCAGTACTTC; CDR3aa: CATSRDPGEQYF
j_gene: TRBJ1-6; abundance: NA; v_gene: TRBV14; len: 17; d_gene: TRBD1; CDR3nt: TGTGCCAGCAGCCAATTCGGGACAGACGCCCTTAATTCACCCCTCCACTTT; CDR3aa: CASSQFGTDALNSPLHF
j_gene: TRBJ1-2; abundance: few; v_gene: TRBV27; len: 14; d_gene: NA; CDR3nt: TGTGCCAGCAGTTCCCGAGACCTACAGGATGGCTACACCTTC; CDR3aa: CASSSRDLQDGYTF